The 24 T cell receptor beta chains below were found in one sample sequenced in a study of cytomegalovirus exposure and HLA in healthy donors (dated by TCRdb to about 2017). The method behind the library was the immunoSEQ multiplex PCR assay. The multiplex PCR relied on a mix of 60 forward primers for TCR Vbeta segments and 13 reverse primers for TCR Jbeta segments. As stored in TCRdb, this immuneACCESS dataset retains in-frame rearrangements with V and J assigned. A fraction of the clones does not appear; measured against another copy, unresolved V genes explain less than half of the discrepancy, and the remainder lacks a known reason. The sample profile shows over 250,000 clones; 86% of them were found once. About 4% of the sample is held by the ten biggest clonotypes. Sequencing used PBMCs. Receptor source: a man in his forties in good health and CMV-seropositive.

The V and J genes are TRBV10-2 and TRBJ2-2, with 8 bases lining up with TRBD2. The CDR3 covers 14 residues. The J segment lost 4 bases and the V segment lost 6 bases, leaving 4 bases of the junction unmatched. Germline loops: CDR1 WSHSY, CDR2 SAAADI. The CDR3 region is CASRTSGPTGELFF. CDR3 DNA sequence: TGCGCCAGCAGAACTAGCGGCCCCACCGGGGAGCTGTTTTTT.

The chain uses TRBV18 and TRBJ2-1; perhaps TRBD2 as D (5 bases). The CDR3 sequence is 15 residues long. V lost 4 bases, J lost 8 bases, and 18 bases lay in between. The germline V gene has CDR1 KGHSH and CDR2 LQKENI. CDR3 sequence: CASSRSGAVFYEQFF. CDR3 nucleotides: TGTGCCAGCTCACGGAGCGGCGCGGTGTTCTATGAGCAGTTCTTC. Using reference TRBV18 and TRBJ2-1 for the parts outside the CDR3, the full variable domain is NAGVMQNPRHLVRRRGQEARLRCSPMKGHSHVYWYRQLPEEGLKFMVYLQKENIIDESGMPKERFSAEFPKEGPSILRIQQVVRGDSAAYFCASSRSGAVFYEQFFGPGTRLTVL.

The CDR3, as DNA: TGTGCCAGCAGCTCGGACAGCGAGCAGTACTTC. Protein sequence: CASSSDSEQYF. The gene calls are TRBV7-9 and TRBJ2-7, with a tentative D call TRBD1 (6 bases). Germline CDR1 and CDR2: SEHNR and FQNEAQ (reference sequence). Trimming removed 4 bases at V and 6 bases at J, with 7 bases between. The length of the CDR3 is 11 residues.

The J gene is TRBJ2-7, the V gene TRBV5-6; no clear D gene. Looked up from germline, CDR1 is SGHDT and CDR2 is YYEEEE. The ends were cut back, 2 bases at V and 2 bases at J, with 8 bases in the middle. There are 13 residues in the CDR3. Here the CDR3 DNA reads TGTGCCAGCAGCTTAGATGAGGCCTACGAGCAGTACTTC. Protein: CASSLDEAYEQYF. Full variable domain (missing parts from reference TRBV5-6 and TRBJ2-7): DAGVTQSPTHLIKTRGQQVTLRCSPKSGHDTVSWYQQALGQGPQFIFQYYEEEERQRGNFPDRFSGHQFPNYSSELNVNALLLGDSALYLCASSLDEAYEQYFGPGTRLTVT.

The chain carries TRBV13 and TRBJ1-1; D perhaps matches TRBD1 (5 bases). The CDR3 is 16 residues long. The V gene lost 5 bases and the J gene lost 2 bases, with 18 bases spanning the gap. CDR1 and CDR2 from the germline V gene are PRHDT and FYEKMQ (reference sequence). CDR3 residues: CASSLPEGGANTEAFF. CDR3 DNA sequence: TGTGCCAGCAGCCTTCCCGAGGGAGGGGCTAACACTGAAGCTTTCTTT.

The chain employs TRBV19 and TRBJ2-7; D is perhaps TRBD1 (6 bases). CDR3 size: 14 residues. In germline, CDR1 is LNHDA, CDR2 SQIVND (reference sequence). V gave up 5 bases and J gave up 1 base, with 12 bases separating them. CDR3 nucleotide sequence: TGTGCCAGTAGTTTAAAGACAGGTTCCTACGAGCAGTACTTC. It codes for CASSLKTGSYEQYF.

The chain uses TRBV28 and TRBJ1-2, with no clear D. CDR1 is MDHEN, CDR2 SYDVKM, per germline. The CDR3 is 13 amino acids. The germline V and J ends were trimmed by 2 bases and 6 bases, with 10 bases remaining between them. This CDR3 is CASSLGELDGYTF. The CDR3 nucleotides are TGTGCCAGCAGTTTAGGGGAGTTGGATGGCTACACCTTC.

The rearrangement joins TRBV19 to TRBJ2-5; no clear D gene. The germline V and J ends were trimmed by 3 bases and 3 bases, with 11 bases remaining between them. The germline V gene encodes CDR1 LNHDA and CDR2 SQIVND (reference sequence). CDR3 size: 14 residues. The CDR3 region has the DNA TGTGCCAGTAGTATGGTGGGCTCCAAAGAGACCCAGTACTTC. Its protein product is CASSMVGSKETQYF.

The chain is built from TRBV28 and TRBJ2-3, with 9 bases fitting TRBD2. CDR3 length: 19 residues. The germline V gene encodes CDR1 MDHEN and CDR2 SYDVKM. V dropped 1 base and J dropped 5; count of bases not matched to a gene: 16. The CDR3 DNA follows: TGTGCCAGCAGTTTATTTTCTCCCCCCTGGCGGGAGGGGTTAGATACGCAGTATTTT. It is translated as CASSLFSPPWREGLDTQYF.

The chain couples TRBV29-1 to TRBJ2-7, with TRBD1 matching 10 bases. The CDR3 spans 13 residues. V shed 6 bases, J shed 3 bases, and the junction held 5 bases outside the gene matches. Germline V gene data show CDR1 as SQVTM and CDR2 as ANQGSEA. CDR3 DNA sequence: TGCAGCGTCCCCCGGACAGGGGGCTACGAGCAGTACTTC. Translation: CSVPRTGGYEQYF.

The chain has TRBV7-2 and TRBJ1-5; D may be TRBD1 (5 bases). The V and J ends lost 3 bases and 6 bases respectively, with 12 bases between them. CDR3 length: 14 residues. Germline V gene sequence: CDR1 SGHTA, CDR2 FQGNSA. This CDR3 is CASSFAGEIQPQHF. The CDR3 DNA reads TGTGCCAGCAGCTTTGCGGGGGAAATTCAGCCCCAGCATTTT.

This rearrangement joins TRBV9 to TRBJ1-5; no definite D call. The CDR3 is 15 residues long. Per germline, CDR1 SGDLS and CDR2 YYNGEE. V was cut by 0 bases and J by 3 bases, with 10 bases left in between. The CDR3 region has the DNA TGTGCCAGCAGCGTAGGGGGAGGGCTCAATCAGCCCCAGCATTTT. It yields the protein CASSVGGGLNQPQHF. Combining the CDR3 with reference TRBV9 and TRBJ1-5 gives the whole variable domain DSGVTQTPKHLITATGQRVTLRCSPRSGDLSVYWYQQSLDQGLQFLIQYYNGEERAKGNILERFSAQQFPDLHSELNLSSLELGDSALYFCASSVGGGLNQPQHFGDGTRLSIL.

V is TRBV27 and J is TRBJ2-1; the match to TRBD1 covers 9 bases. V shed 4 bases and J 4 bases; nucleotides not matched to a gene: 8. This CDR3 comprises 16 residues. Germline loops: CDR1 MNHEY, CDR2 SMNVEV (reference sequence). The CDR3 sequence is CASSSLPGQGYNEQFF. The DNA for the CDR3 is TGTGCCAGCAGTTCTCTCCCGGGACAGGGATACAATGAGCAGTTCTTC.

The chain combines TRBV4-2 with TRBJ2-3; 10 bases fit TRBD2. Per germline, CDR1 LGHNA and CDR2 YNFKEQ. The CDR3 totals 16 residues. After removal of 0 bases from V and 3 bases from J, the junction contained 3 bases not matched to a gene. The CDR3 reads CASSQEPGLATDTQYF. The DNA of the CDR3 is TGTGCCAGCAGCCAAGAACCGGGACTAGCGACAGATACGCAGTATTTT.

This clone was recorded a few times. The chain joins TRBV7-2 to TRBJ1-4; 10 nucleotides line up with TRBD1. Germline V gene data show CDR1 as SGHTA and CDR2 as FQGNSA. This CDR3 comprises 15 residues. The ends lost 6 bases at V and 5 bases at J; junction bases unmatched: 6. Here the CDR3 DNA reads TGTGCCAGCAGGCAACCGGGACAGGGGAATGAAAAACTGTTTTTT. This translates into CASRQPGQGNEKLFF.

The V gene is TRBV5-1, the J gene TRBJ2-2, with a tentative D call TRBD2 (5 bases). The germline gives CDR1 SGHRS, CDR2 YFSETQ. This CDR3 is 14 amino acids long. V gave up 4 bases and J gave up 4 bases, with 11 bases separating them. In DNA, the CDR3 is TGCGCCAGCAGCCCGTGGGAGTCCACCGGGGAGCTGTTTTTT. Encoded protein: CASSPWESTGELFF.

This sequence joins TRBV5-1 and TRBJ1-2; 7 nucleotides match TRBD1. Looked up from germline, CDR1 is SGHRS and CDR2 is YFSETQ. V lost 4 bases and J lost 1; bases outside the gene matches: 4. The CDR3 covers 14 residues. The CDR3 is CASSMTGNNYGYTF. The DNA of the CDR3 is TGCGCCAGCAGCATGACAGGGAATAACTATGGCTACACCTTC.

This sequence joins TRBV28 and TRBJ2-1; TRBD2 matches 14 bases. V lost 6 bases, J lost 8 bases, and 12 bases stayed unmatched. Germline V gene sequence: CDR1 MDHEN, CDR2 SYDVKM. The CDR3 has 17 residues. The CDR3 region is CASSPHPGLAGVDEQFF. As DNA, the CDR3 is TGTGCCAGCAGCCCACACCCGGGACTAGCGGGAGTAGATGAGCAGTTCTTC.

The DNA of the CDR3 is TGTGCCAGCAGCTTAGGCAGGGGTGGGGAGACCCAGTACTTC. Translating gives CASSLGRGGETQYF. V and J are TRBV7-3 and TRBJ2-5, with D perhaps TRBD1 (6 bases). Trimming shortened V by 2 bases and J by 5 bases, and 12 bases separated the two germline ends. Germline loops: CDR1 SGHTA, CDR2 FQGTGA. This CDR3 spans 14 amino acids. The full variable domain, rest sourced from reference TRBV7-3 and TRBJ2-5, is GAGVSQTPSNKVTEKGKYVELRCDPISGHTALYWYRQSLGQGPEFLIYFQGTGAADDSGLPNDRFFAVRPEGSVSTLKIQRTERGDSAVYLCASSLGRGGETQYFGPGTRLLVL.

V is TRBV4-3 and J is TRBJ2-7; TRBD2 is a possible D gene (5 bases). In germline, CDR1 is LGHNA, CDR2 YSLEER. V was clipped by 1 base and J by 0 bases, with 10 bases between them. The CDR3 sequence is 15 residues long. CDR3 region: CASSQVGGSSYEQYF. CDR3 nucleotide sequence: TGCGCCAGCAGCCAAGTTGGAGGCAGCTCCTACGAGCAGTACTTC.

This chain connects TRBV6-5 to TRBJ1-1; D ambiguous. Trimming left V 6 bases short and J 5 bases short, with 13 bases between. The CDR3 consists of 13 residues. The germline gives CDR1 MNHEY, CDR2 SVGAGI. As DNA, the CDR3 is TGTGCCAGCAGCCCCCGGATGACAACTGAAGCTTTCTTT. Its protein is CASSPRMTTEAFF.

The CDR3, as DNA: TGTGCCAGCAGCTTATACGGGGGGGCCGATGGAGATACGCAGTATTTT. This gives the protein CASSLYGGADGDTQYF. V and J are TRBV11-3 and TRBJ2-3, with 8 bases aligning to TRBD2. This CDR3 is 16 amino acids long. Germline CDR1 reads SGHNT; CDR2 reads YENEEA. Unmatched junction bases numbered 9, after V lost 2 bases and J lost 5 bases.

The chain employs TRBV2 and TRBJ2-3; TRBD2 agrees at 12 bases. V gave up 11 bases and J gave up 9 bases; unmatched junction bases: 3. CDR1 SNHLY and CDR2 FYNNEI come from the germline V gene. The CDR3 spans 11 residues. CDR3 bases: TGTGCCGGTCTAGCGGGAGGGACGCAGTATTTT. Its protein is CAGLAGGTQYF.

The V call is TRBV10-1, the J call TRBJ2-7; a weak D match, TRBD1 (6 bases). Germline assignment: CDR1 WNHNN and CDR2 SYGVQD (reference sequence). V lost 7 bases, J lost 3 bases, and 22 bases lay in between. The CDR3 runs 16 residues. The CDR3 sequence: CASKIHRAKIFYEQYF. The CDR3 bases are TGCGCCAGCAAAATCCACAGGGCGAAGATCTTCTACGAGCAGTACTTC.